This TCR beta chain was documented in a study of cytotoxic CD8 clonotypes in ibrutinib-treated CLL. General study findings and limits: Clonality at baseline surpassed age-matched healthy donors and tracked circulating CD8+ T-cell counts. Clonality increased at ibrutinib response, then returned toward baseline at progression. Public clonotypes occurred uncommonly; on treatment, they contracted or remained stable.

This table comes from immunoSEQ multiplex PCR, and its TCRdb copy is limited to in-frame clones, with some not included. The sample holds roughly 200,000 clones, 60% to 80% seen once. The CDR3 runs 13 residues. V lost 1 base, J lost 5 bases, and 8 bases lay in between. Germline CDR1 is LGHNT and CDR2 is FRNRAP. About this clone: The antigen remains undetermined.

The sample here was PBMCs, taken after 12 months of ibrutinib treatment. The receptor was derived from a human donor with chronic lymphocytic leukemia. The chain links TRBV12-5 to TRBJ1-1; no definite D call. CDR3 protein: CASGLEGGTEAFF. The CDR3 DNA sequence: TGTGCTAGTGGTTTGGAAGGAGGGACTGAAGCTTTCTTT.